These T cell receptor beta chains were read from a single sample in a study of cytomegalovirus exposure and HLA in healthy donors. The method was immunoSEQ multiplex PCR; TCRdb's version includes in-frame clones alone and lacks a portion of them. The data hold around 60,000 clones, with about 92% observed a single time. Sequencing was done on a sample of PBMCs. Receptors originate from a man aged 18 to 29 in good health and CMV-seronegative. Each CDR3 is given with its conserved first and last residue. The order of the fields is J gene, V gene, D gene, CDR3 DNA, CDR3 protein. The D gene is left open where the match is weak.

TRBJ2-5 TRBV9 TRBD2 TGTGCCAGCAGCACGGGACTAGCGGGAGTAGAGACCCAGTACTTC CASSTGLAGVETQYF
TRBJ2-1 TRBV7-9 TRBD2 TGTGCCAGCAGCCCCCTCTTGGGGACTAACTACAATGAGCAGTTCTTC CASSPLLGTNYNEQFF
TRBJ1-5 TRBV5-4 - TGTGCCAGCAGCTTGGACAGGGATCAGCCCCAGCATTTT CASSLDRDQPQHF
TRBJ2-3 TRBV28 TRBD2 TGTGCCAGCCTAGGACTAGCGGAGAGCACAGATACGCAGTATTTT CASLGLAESTDTQYF
TRBJ1-3 TRBV7-9 - TGTGCCAGCAGCTTAGGATCCGGGACACTGGGAAACACCATATATTTT CASSLGSGTLGNTIYF
TRBJ2-7 TRBV5-1 - TGCGCCAGCAGCTTCAACGGTGGCGGGGAGCAGTACTTC CASSFNGGGEQYF
TRBJ1-4 TRBV28 - TGTGCCAGCAGATTCGGGGGGACCGGAGGGGAAAAACTGTTTTTT CASRFGGTGGEKLFF
TRBJ2-3 TRBV12-5 TRBD1 TGTGCTAGTGCCCCGGGACAGGGGGCGGCAGATACGCAGTATTTT CASAPGQGAADTQYF
TRBJ1-3 TRBV28 - TGTGCCAGCAGCAAGCTACAGGGATCTGGAAACACCATATATTTT CASSKLQGSGNTIYF
TRBJ2-7 TRBV5-6 - TGTGCCAGCAGCGATGGACTGAGCTACGAGCAGTACTTC CASSDGLSYEQYF
TRBJ2-2 TRBV28 TRBD2 TGTGCCAGCAGGGCGGGACTAGCGGGAGCGACCGGGGAGCTGTTTTTT CASRAGLAGATGELFF
TRBJ2-7 TRBV4-2 - TGTGCCAGCAGCTCGGAGACGGGACTTTACGAGCAGTACTTC CASSSETGLYEQYF
TRBJ2-3 TRBV5-1 - TGCGCCAGCAGCTTGGTGGCGGATTCGGCAGATACGCAGTATTTT CASSLVADSADTQYF
TRBJ2-3 TRBV18 TRBD2 TGTGCCAGCTCGCCAGTCACTAGCGCGCGAAGGTTTAGTTTCACAGATACGCAGTATTTT CASSPVTSARRFSFTDTQYF
TRBJ2-1 TRBV7-2 TRBD2 TGTGCCAGCAGCGTAACTAGCGGACCCTACAATGAGCAGTTCTTC CASSVTSGPYNEQFF
TRBJ2-2 TRBV28 TRBD2 TGTGCCAGCAGCGGACTAGCGGGAGACGTCGGGGAGCTGTTTTTT CASSGLAGDVGELFF
TRBJ1-2 TRBV6-6 - TGTGCCAGCACCGAGACCCCGGGTGTCTATGGCTACACCTTC CASTETPGVYGYTF
TRBJ2-2 TRBV7-3 TRBD1 TGTGCCAGCAGCTCTACAGGGGGGAGCACCGGGGAGCTGTTTTTT CASSSTGGSTGELFF